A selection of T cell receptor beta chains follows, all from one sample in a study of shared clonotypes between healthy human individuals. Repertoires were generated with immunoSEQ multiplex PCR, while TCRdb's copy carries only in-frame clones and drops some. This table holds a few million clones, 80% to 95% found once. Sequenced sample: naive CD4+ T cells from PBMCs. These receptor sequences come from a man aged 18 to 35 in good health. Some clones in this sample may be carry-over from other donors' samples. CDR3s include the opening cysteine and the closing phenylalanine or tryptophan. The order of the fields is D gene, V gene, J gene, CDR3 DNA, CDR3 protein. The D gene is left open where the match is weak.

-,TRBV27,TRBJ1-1,TGTGCCAGCAGTTGGGTAGCTTTCTTT,CASSWVAFF
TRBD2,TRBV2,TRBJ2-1,TGTGCCAGCAGTATATCCCCCGGGACTAGCGCTTACAATGAGCAGTTCTTC,CASSISPGTSAYNEQFF
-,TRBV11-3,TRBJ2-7,TGTGCCAGCAGCTTAGAGGCAGGATACGAGCAGTACTTC,CASSLEAGYEQYF
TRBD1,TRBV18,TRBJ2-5,TGTGCCAGCTCACCTCCGGGACAGGGTTCGGAGACCCAGTACTTC,CASSPPGQGSETQYF
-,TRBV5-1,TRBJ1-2,TGCGCCAGCAGCTTGGCAGGGGATAACTATGGCTACACCTTC,CASSLAGDNYGYTF
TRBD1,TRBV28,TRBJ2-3,TGTGCCAGCCGGGACAGTAGCACAGATACGCAGTATTTT,CASRDSSTDTQYF
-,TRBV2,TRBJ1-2,TGTGCCAGCAGTTACCAAGACTATGGCTACACCTTC,CASSYQDYGYTF
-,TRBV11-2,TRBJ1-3,TGTGCCAGCAGCTTAGGGGGGCTCGGAAACACCATATATTTT,CASSLGGLGNTIYF
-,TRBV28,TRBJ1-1,TGTGCCAGCAGTCAAAAGGGGCTGCGGGCTTTCTTT,CASSQKGLRAFF
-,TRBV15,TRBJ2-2,TGTGCCACCAGCAGGCGCGGGTATGGGACCGGGGAGCTGTTTTTT,CATSRRGYGTGELFF
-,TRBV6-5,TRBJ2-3,TGTGCCAGCAGTGAAGTAGATACGCAGTATTTT,CASSEVDTQYF
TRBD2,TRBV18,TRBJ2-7,TGTGCCAGCTCACTTACTACTAGCGGGCGTTCCTACGAGCAGTACTTC,CASSLTTSGRSYEQYF
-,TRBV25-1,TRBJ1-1,TGTGCCAGCAGTGTCCAGACCAACACTGAAGCTTTCTTT,CASSVQTNTEAFF